The 23 T cell receptor beta chains below all came from one sample that was sequenced in a study of T cell responses to AZD1222 COVID-19 vaccine. Method: immunoSEQ multiplex PCR; TCRdb's copy keeps in-frame clones and lacks some. The table shows about 110,000 clones, with more than 75% occurring only once. The starting material was peripheral blood, obtained on day 0 of AZD1222 vaccination. These receptors were collected from an adult in good health.

The rearrangement joins TRBV7-2 to TRBJ1-5, with 7 bases identical to TRBD1. J lost 15 bases, V lost 1 base, and 12 bases had no gene match. Germline CDR1 and CDR2: SGHTA and FQGNSA. The CDR3 length is 14 residues. In DNA, the CDR3 is TGTGCCAGCAGCTTAGGGGACAGTCCTACCCTTAGGCATTTT. It is translated as CASSLGDSPTLRHF. The entire variable domain, with the rest obtained from reference TRBV7-2 and TRBJ1-5, is as follows: GAGVSQSPSNKVTEKGKDVELRCDPISGHTALYWYRQSLGQGLEFLIYFQGNSAPDKSGLPSDRFSAERTGGSVSTLTIQRTQQEDSAVYLCASSLGDSPTLRHFGDGTRLSIL.

In its sample, this clone was seen a few times. This sequence joins TRBV5-6 and TRBJ1-5; possibly TRBD1 for D (5 bases). CDR3 length equals 13 residues. V was trimmed by 2 bases and J by 4 bases, leaving 7 bases between them. The V gene's germline CDR1 is SGHDT and CDR2 YYEEEE. CDR3 coding DNA: TGTGCCAGCAGCTTAAGGACAAATCAGCCCCAGCATTTT. Translating it yields CASSLRTNQPQHF.

The gene calls are TRBV2 and TRBJ1-2, with D unclear. Trimming shortened V by 6 bases and J by 8 bases, and 4 bases separated the two germline ends. CDR1 is SNHLY and CDR2 is FYNNEI in the germline V gene. This CDR3 region has 9 residues. In DNA, the CDR3 is TGTGCCAGCAGGAACGGCTACACCTTC. Translated, it gives CASRNGYTF.

V is TRBV11-3 and J is TRBJ1-3; D gene unclear. The CDR3 is 15 residues long. CDR1 is SGHNT, CDR2 YENEEA, per germline. The V end was cut by 5 bases, the J end by 0 bases, with 11 bases between. CDR3 bases: TGTGCCAGCAGCGAGGGAGCCAGCTCTGGAAACACCATATATTTT. Its translation: CASSEGASSGNTIYF.

Comments on this clone: The sample carries other DNA sequences with the same CDR3. CDR3 residues: CASSEAGGRETQYF. Here the CDR3 DNA reads TGTGCCAGCAGTGAAGCCGGGGGTAGGGAGACCCAGTACTTC. This chain uses TRBV6-1 with TRBJ2-5, with a weak D call TRBD2 (6 bases). From germline, CDR1 is MNHNS and CDR2 SASEGT. V dropped 0 bases and J dropped 5 bases, with 10 bases sitting between them. This CDR3 region has 14 residues.

This chain links TRBV4-2 with TRBJ1-1; D not certain. Trimming removed 1 base from V and 5 bases from J, with 11 bases in between. The CDR3 spans 14 residues. From germline, CDR1 is LGHNA and CDR2 YNFKEQ. Written as DNA, the CDR3 is TGTGCCAGCAGCCAAGGCGGGTATGAGACTGAAGCTTTCTTT. As protein: CASSQGGYETEAFF.

The CDR3 spells CASSENLAGWSNEQFF. Written as DNA, the CDR3 is TGTGCCAGCAGCGAGAATCTAGCGGGGTGGTCCAATGAGCAGTTCTTC. The chain recombines TRBV7-3 with TRBJ2-1, with 9 bases fitting TRBD2. Trimming removed 5 bases from V and 6 bases from J; junction bases left unmatched: 11. The CDR3 length is 16 residues. Per germline, CDR1 SGHTA and CDR2 FQGTGA.

The chain is built from TRBV5-6 and TRBJ1-1; D gene unclear. Germline CDR1 and CDR2: SGHDT and YYEEEE. Trimming shortened V by 6 bases and J by 2 bases, and 14 bases separated the two germline ends. The CDR3 runs 14 residues. The CDR3 spells CASTPAQPNTEAFF. The CDR3 DNA reads TGTGCCAGCACCCCCGCGCAGCCAAACACTGAAGCTTTCTTT.

The V gene is TRBV27, the J gene TRBJ1-5; 10 nucleotides line up with TRBD1. This CDR3 region has 14 residues. V trimming: 5 bases; J trimming: 5 bases; junction bases outside the gene matches: 3. Germline V gene sequence: CDR1 MNHEY, CDR2 SMNVEV (reference sequence). The CDR3 protein is CASSHGTGDQPQHF. Here the CDR3 DNA reads TGTGCCAGCAGTCACGGGACAGGGGATCAGCCCCAGCATTTT.

The V gene is TRBV7-2, the J gene TRBJ2-7; TRBD2 agrees at 15 bases. The CDR3 contains 17 residues. With 5 bases clipped from V and 2 bases from J, the junction kept 7 bases outside the gene matches. Looked up from germline, CDR1 is SGHTA and CDR2 is FQGNSA. DNA of the CDR3: TGTGCCAGCAGCCAATGGACTAGCGGGAGGGGAGCCTACGAGCAGTACTTC. Its protein is CASSQWTSGRGAYEQYF.

This chain links TRBV30 with TRBJ2-7; tentatively, D is TRBD1 or TRBD2 (5 bases each). This CDR3 is built from 12 residues. CDR1 is GTSNPN and CDR2 is SVGIG in the germline V gene (reference sequence). Trimming pared 8 bases from V and 0 bases from J, leaving 11 bases between. CDR3 loop: CARGVSSYEQYF. CDR3 bases: TGTGCCAGAGGGGTCAGCTCCTACGAGCAGTACTTC.

This clone has just one count. The rearrangement uses TRBV4-3 and TRBJ1-2, with 7 bases that match TRBD1. V dropped 3 bases and J dropped 4; count of bases not matched to a gene: 8. The CDR3 is made up of 15 amino acids. Germline lookup yields CDR1 LGHNA and CDR2 YSLEER. The CDR3 reads CASSQNTGVRYGYTF. The CDR3 region has the DNA TGCGCCAGCAGCCAGAATACAGGGGTTCGCTATGGCTACACCTTC.

Only one count was recorded for this clone. V is TRBV28 and J is TRBJ2-7; D is possibly TRBD1 (6 bases). Trimming removed 4 bases from V and 4 bases from J, with 14 bases in between. This CDR3 comprises 14 residues. Germline CDR1 and CDR2: MDHEN and SYDVKM. CDR3 in DNA: TGTGCCAGCAGTTCAGCAGGGGCAAGGTACGAGCAGTACTTC. Translation: CASSSAGARYEQYF.

This clone came up a few times. The CDR3 spells CASSHGQGHSPLHF. CDR3 coding DNA: TGTGCCAGCAGCCACGGACAGGGGCATTCACCCCTCCACTTT. The J gene is TRBJ1-6, the V gene TRBV7-2; 9 bases fit TRBD1. J was trimmed by 8 bases and V by 5 bases; bases with no gene match: 4. Per germline, CDR1 SGHTA and CDR2 FQGNSA. The CDR3 is 14 residues long.

This clone has a single count. The rearrangement links TRBV28 to TRBJ1-1; no reliable D call. V shed 4 bases and J shed 6 bases, with 21 bases lying between them. This CDR3 contains 16 residues. The germline gives CDR1 MDHEN, CDR2 SYDVKM. CDR3 nucleotides: TGTGCCAGCAGTTCGCCACCGCAGAGAGTTTTATCTGAAGCTTTCTTT. Its translation is CASSSPPQRVLSEAFF.

The V and J genes are TRBV7-2 and TRBJ2-3; 11 nucleotides agree with TRBD2. CDR1 is SGHTA and CDR2 is FQGNSA in the germline V gene. CDR3 length: 17 residues. Trimming at V came to 4 bases and at J to 6 bases, leaving 12 bases not matched to a gene. Written as DNA, the CDR3 is TGTGCCAGCAGCTCCGAGCTGACTAGCGGGACTATCGATACGCAGTATTTT. Encoded protein: CASSSELTSGTIDTQYF.

A few counts support this clone. The V call is TRBV9, the J call TRBJ1-2; maybe TRBD1 (6 bases). Germline assignment: CDR1 SGDLS and CDR2 YYNGEE. V gave up 4 bases and J gave up 4 bases, with 20 bases separating them. CDR3 length: 16 residues. This CDR3 is CASSPPEGQPPYGYTF. DNA for the CDR3: TGTGCCAGCAGCCCTCCGGAGGGACAACCACCCTATGGCTACACCTTC.

The rearrangement joins TRBV7-8 to TRBJ2-5; D perhaps matches TRBD1 (7 bases). Germline V lookup: CDR1 SGHVS, CDR2 FQNEAQ. The CDR3 is made up of 16 amino acids. The germline V and J ends were trimmed by 0 bases and 2 bases, with 13 bases remaining between them. CDR3 loop: CASSLARDRGQETQYF. CDR3 bases: TGTGCCAGCAGCTTAGCGCGGGACAGAGGGCAAGAGACCCAGTACTTC.

The CDR3 reads CASSTTDTQYF. CDR3 sequence (DNA): TGTGCCAGCAGTACGACAGATACGCAGTATTTT. J is TRBJ2-3 and V is TRBV6-2 or TRBV6-3, with D unclear. The CDR3 is 11 amino acids. V was pared by 5 bases and J by 3 bases, with 3 bases between. Germline V lookup: CDR1 MNHEY, CDR2 SVGEGT.

V gene TRBV5-1 combines with J gene TRBJ2-1, with 8 bases fitting TRBD1. The J segment lost 7 bases and the V segment lost 3 bases, leaving 6 bases of the junction unmatched. Germline V lookup: CDR1 SGHRS, CDR2 YFSETQ. This CDR3 is 14 amino acids long. CDR3 nucleotide sequence: TGCGCCAGCAGCTCTCAGGGGGCCGGTAATGAGCAGTTCTTC. The encoded protein is CASSSQGAGNEQFF.

The chain uses TRBV15 and TRBJ2-1; D might be TRBD2 (5 bases). V lost 0 bases and J 0 bases, leaving 15 bases between the germline ends. Germline V gene sequence: CDR1 LNHNV, CDR2 YYDKDF (reference sequence). The CDR3 is 18 residues long. The CDR3 loop reads CATSRDSGGGYSYNEQFF. The DNA of the CDR3 is TGTGCCACCAGCAGAGATTCCGGAGGTGGTTACTCCTACAATGAGCAGTTCTTC.

V usage is TRBV4-2 and J usage is TRBJ1-1; weak D call: TRBD1 (6 bases). In germline, CDR1 is LGHNA, CDR2 YNFKEQ. There are 14 residues in the CDR3. Trimming removed 0 bases at V and 8 bases at J, with 13 bases between. CDR3 residues: CASSQDRGGREAFF. In DNA, the CDR3 is TGTGCCAGCAGCCAAGATAGAGGGGGAAGGGAAGCTTTCTTT.

The rearrangement links TRBV6-2 or TRBV6-3 to TRBJ1-5; D remains unclear. The length of the CDR3 is 13 residues. Trimming took 5 bases from V and 0 from J, leaving 5 bases between them. The germline V gene has CDR1 MNHEY and CDR2 SVGEGT. The CDR3, as DNA: TGTGCCAGCAGTAGACCTAGCAATCAGCCCCAGCATTTT. This encodes CASSRPSNQPQHF.